This T cell receptor beta chain was recovered during a study of CD4 T cells in relation to SARS-CoV-2 and coronaviruses. Details on this clone: The antigen is not known.

Before the COVID-19 pandemic, during about 2010-2019, CD4+ T cells were taken from unexposed donors. CD4+ T cells were isolated from the cells after about 11 days of culture. Unexposed-donor CD4+ T cells were probed with SARS-CoV-2 S/N and four cold-coronavirus spikes, cells permitting. V lost 6 bases and J 5 bases, leaving 14 bases between the germline ends. Germline-derived CDR1 and CDR2 are MDHEN and SYDVKM. The CDR3 runs 14 residues. The protocol was immunoSEQ multiplex PCR, while the TCRdb copy is restricted to in-frame clones and leaves out a portion. The sample holds approximately 19,000 clones, around 80% seen once.

The specimen was CD4+ T cells from PBMCs, cultured in vitro. The V and J genes are TRBV28 and TRBJ1-5; D is undetermined. This receptor was taken from a human donor in good health. DNA of the CDR3: TGTGCCAGCAGCGCCGGAGGGTTCGATCAGCCCCAGCATTTT. Translated: CASSAGGFDQPQHF.